What follows are 15 T cell receptor beta chains derived from one specimen sequenced in a study of T cell changes during pregnancy in multiple sclerosis. This table comes from immunoSEQ multiplex PCR, and its TCRdb copy is limited to in-frame clones, with some not included. Among some 49,000 clones listed, roughly nine tenths were seen once. The material was CD4+ T cells from peripheral blood mononuclear cells, obtained in the second trimester of pregnancy. These receptor sequences come from a female donor in good health, enrolled as a control in a pregnancy study.

The V call is TRBV7-9, the J call TRBJ2-7; weak D call: TRBD1 (6 bases). The germline CDR1 and CDR2 sequences are SEHNR and FQNEAQ (reference sequence). The CDR3 has 12 amino acids. The V end lost 5 bases, the J end lost 7 bases, and 12 bases lay between the germline ends. The CDR3 DNA is TGTGCCAGCAGCCCGACAGGCGGTGAGCAGTACTTC. Translated: CASSPTGGEQYF.

The V call is TRBV7-9, the J call TRBJ2-7, with D tentatively TRBD2 (6 bases). The V gene's germline CDR1 is SEHNR and CDR2 FQNEAQ (reference sequence). The V and J ends lost 4 bases and 0 bases respectively, with 10 bases between them. This CDR3 is built from 14 residues. CDR3 DNA: TGTGCCAGCAGCTCCCGTAGCGGCTCCTACGAGCAGTACTTC. This translates into CASSSRSGSYEQYF. Together with reference TRBV7-9 and TRBJ2-7, the CDR3 gives the full variable domain: DTGVSQNPRHKITKRGQNVTFRCDPISEHNRLYWYRQTLGQGPEFLTYFQNEAQLEKSRLLSDRFSAERPKGSFSTLEIQRTEQGDSAMYLCASSSRSGSYEQYFGPGTRLTVT.

V usage is TRBV7-2 and J usage is TRBJ1-2; a weak D match, TRBD1 (5 bases). The V end was cut by 0 bases, the J end by 5 bases, with 13 bases between. Germline V gene lookup returns CDR1 SGHTA and CDR2 FQGNSA. The CDR3 contains 15 residues. The DNA of the CDR3 is TGTGCCAGCAGCTTAGCTCTGCAGGGCCAATATGGCTACACCTTC. Encoded protein: CASSLALQGQYGYTF.

The chain links TRBV12-5 to TRBJ1-1, with D possibly TRBD1 on 5 matching bases. CDR1 LGHNT and CDR2 FRNRAP come from the germline V gene. V shed 7 bases and J shed 4 bases, with 13 bases lying between them. The CDR3 is 13 residues long. In DNA form, the CDR3 reads TGTGCTAGTGTCGTAAGGGGCCCCACTGAAGCTTTCTTT. Translated: CASVVRGPTEAFF.

The CDR3 nucleotides are TGTGCCAGTAGCGTTAGGGGGACAGGGTACCCAGATACGCAGTATTTT. This sequence encodes CASSVRGTGYPDTQYF. The rearrangement links TRBV19 to TRBJ2-3, with 9 positions matching TRBD1. Germline loops: CDR1 LNHDA, CDR2 SQIVND (reference sequence). The V segment lost 6 bases and the J segment 4 bases; nucleotides outside the gene matches: 11. The CDR3 has 16 amino acids.

V and J are TRBV7-2 and TRBJ1-1; D not certain. V was trimmed by 1 base and J by 8 bases, leaving 11 bases between them. The CDR3 sequence is 13 residues long. CDR1 is SGHTA, CDR2 FQGNSA, per germline. The CDR3 sequence: CASSLEQFREAFF. CDR3 sequence (DNA): TGTGCCAGCAGCTTAGAGCAGTTCAGGGAAGCTTTCTTT.

The genes are TRBV7-2 and TRBJ1-2, with D perhaps matching TRBD1 (5 bases). Germline V CDR1 and CDR2: SGHTA, FQGNSA. The CDR3 has 17 residues. V dropped 4 bases and J dropped 5 bases, with 23 bases sitting between them. DNA for the CDR3: TGTGCCAGCAGCTCGGGCCCGGGGGAGCTGGATCGGTATGGCTACACCTTC. It translates to CASSSGPGELDRYGYTF.

The CDR3 coding sequence is TGTGCCTGGAGTCGGGGGGCGGACACTGAAGCTTTCTTT. Translation: CAWSRGADTEAFF. The chain recombines TRBV30 with TRBJ1-1; D is perhaps TRBD1 (6 bases). Deletions cut 2 bases from V and 3 bases from J, with 10 bases between. The CDR3 runs 13 residues. Per germline, CDR1 GTSNPN and CDR2 SVGIG (reference sequence).

J is TRBJ2-3 and V is TRBV7-8; TRBD1 agrees at 7 bases. The CDR3 runs to 15 residues. V trimming: 1 base; J trimming: 3 bases; junction bases outside the gene matches: 4. Looked up from germline, CDR1 is SGHVS and CDR2 is FQNEAQ. Here the CDR3 DNA reads TGTGCCAGCAGCTTAGATAGGGGGCGGACAGATACGCAGTATTTT. It codes for CASSLDRGRTDTQYF. Together with reference TRBV7-8 and TRBJ2-3, the CDR3 gives the full variable domain: GAGVSQSPRYKVAKRGQDVALRCDPISGHVSLFWYQQALGQGPEFLTYFQNEAQLDKSGLPSDRFFAERPEGSVSTLKIQRTQQEDSAVYLCASSLDRGRTDTQYFGPGTRLTVL.

By share, this clone ranks as medium-sized. The genes are TRBV27 and TRBJ1-4; D remains unclear. This CDR3 comprises 12 residues. Germline V gene data show CDR1 as MNHEY and CDR2 as SMNVEV (reference sequence). V was trimmed by 5 bases and J by 5 bases, leaving 6 bases between them. For the CDR3, the DNA is TGTGCCAGCAGTCCCCCAAATGAAAAACTGTTTTTT. This encodes CASSPPNEKLFF. Full variable domain (rest looked up from reference TRBV27 and TRBJ1-4): EAQVTQNPRYLITVTGKKLTVTCSQNMNHEYMSWYRQDPGLGLRQIYYSMNVEVTDKGDVPEGYKVSRKEKRNFPLILESPSPNQTSLYFCASSPPNEKLFFGSGTQLSVL.

The V gene is TRBV6-6, the J gene TRBJ2-1; 11 bases line up with TRBD1. The CDR3 runs 14 residues. Trimming took 6 bases from V and 7 from J; bases not matched to a gene: 5. CDR1 and CDR2 (germline): MNHNY, SVGAGI (reference sequence). CDR3 protein: CASRAGTGGNEQFF. The CDR3 region has the DNA TGTGCCAGCAGGGCCGGGACAGGGGGGAATGAGCAGTTCTTC.

This chain joins TRBV5-5 and TRBJ2-3; 8 bases map to TRBD1. V shed 3 bases and J 2 bases; nucleotides not matched to a gene: 8. CDR1 is SGHKS and CDR2 is YYEKEE in the germline V gene (reference sequence). This CDR3 is 16 amino acids long. CDR3: CASSSQGQGYTDTQYF. The CDR3 bases are TGTGCCAGCAGCTCCCAAGGACAGGGCTACACAGATACGCAGTATTTT.

This clone came up once. V usage is TRBV7-2 and J usage is TRBJ2-7, with 7 bases lining up with TRBD1. This CDR3 has 15 residues. Per germline, CDR1 SGHTA and CDR2 FQGNSA. V was clipped by 4 bases and J by 2 bases; unmatched bases: 8. The CDR3 DNA sequence: TGTGCCAGCAGCTCAAGACAGGGCGCTACCTACGAGCAGTACTTC. It is translated as CASSSRQGATYEQYF. Combining the CDR3 with reference TRBV7-2 and TRBJ2-7 gives the whole variable domain GAGVSQSPSNKVTEKGKDVELRCDPISGHTALYWYRQSLGQGLEFLIYFQGNSAPDKSGLPSDRFSAERTGGSVSTLTIQRTQQEDSAVYLCASSSRQGATYEQYFGPGTRLTVT.

This clone has only one observation. The V gene is TRBV7-2, the J gene TRBJ2-2; no firm D call. This CDR3 region has 16 residues. Germline V gene lookup returns CDR1 SGHTA and CDR2 FQGNSA. Trimming shortened V by 1 base and J by 4 bases, and 13 bases separated the two germline ends. The CDR3 DNA follows: TGTGCCAGCAGCTTAGGCCCCACAACCAGCACCGGGGAGCTGTTTTTT. It is translated as CASSLGPTTSTGELFF.

The chain carries TRBV5-4 and TRBJ2-7, with TRBD2 matching over 7 bases. V was clipped by 1 base and J by 3 bases; unmatched bases: 7. CDR1 is SGHNT, CDR2 YYREEE, per germline (reference sequence). CDR3 length: 15 residues. The CDR3 region has the DNA TGTGCCAGCAGCTTGACCGGGACTACGAACTACGAGCAGTACTTC. Amino acid sequence: CASSLTGTTNYEQYF.